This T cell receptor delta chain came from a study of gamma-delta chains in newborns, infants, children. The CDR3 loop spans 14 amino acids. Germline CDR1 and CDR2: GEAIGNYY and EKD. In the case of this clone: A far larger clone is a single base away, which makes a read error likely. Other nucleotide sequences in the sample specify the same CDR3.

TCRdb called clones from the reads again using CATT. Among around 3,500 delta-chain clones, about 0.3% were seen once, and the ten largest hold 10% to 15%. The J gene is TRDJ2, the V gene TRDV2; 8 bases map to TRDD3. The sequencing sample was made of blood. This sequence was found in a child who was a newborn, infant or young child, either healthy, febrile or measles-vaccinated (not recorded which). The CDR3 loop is CACDTWGMTAQLFF. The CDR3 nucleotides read TGTGCCTGTGACACCTGGGGGATGACAGCGCAACTCTTCTTT.